This T cell receptor beta chain emerged from a study of human T cells and chemical hapten exposure. CDR3 size: 17 residues. Trimming took 6 bases from V and 3 from J, leaving 24 bases between them. Germline V gene data show CDR1 as SGHTA and CDR2 as FQGNSA. Time point defined: pre-sensitization, week 0. Treatment specified: therapeutic diphenylcyclopropenone sensitization with weekly scalp DPC. This clonotype was picked up a small number of times. Using its own MiXCR run on the RACE reads, TCRdb lists one record per CDR3 protein. The profile covers under 200,000 distinct CDR3 sequences, with 25% to 30% appearing a single time and roughly 3% taken by the ten largest.

The chain has TRBV7-2 and TRBJ2-7; possible D gene TRBD1, 5 bases. This specimen consisted of whole blood, obtained in connection with sensitization to the hapten diphenylcyclopropenone (DPC). This clonotype was obtained from a woman in her 30s with alopecia areata. Some clones in this sample may be carry-over from other donors' samples. DNA of the CDR3: TGTGCCAGCAGTCCCCCTGCAGGGCCAAAGGGAATCTACGAGCAGTACTTC. It codes for CASSPPAGPKGIYEQYF.